This T cell receptor beta chain came from a study of T cells after yellow fever vaccination. TCRdb itself ran the 5' RACE reads through MiXCR, one entry per CDR3 protein. The table shows 250,000 to 300,000 distinct CDR3 sequences, with approximately 10% occurring only once. This CDR3 is 14 amino acids long. V lost 3 bases and J lost 6, with 14 bases in between. Germline V gene data show CDR1 as MNHEY and CDR2 as SVGAGI. The chain recombines TRBV6-5 with TRBJ2-5; no reliable D call. The specimen comprised CD4+ T cells sorted from PBMCs, sampled 5 days after the yellow fever booster vaccination. The source is a young man who received the YFV17D yellow fever vaccine. The CDR3 spells CASSYSGSMKTQYF. The CDR3 DNA reads as TGTGCCAGCAGTTATTCAGGCAGCATGAAGACCCAGTACTTC.